Listed below are T cell receptor beta chains from one sample, sequenced in a study of T-cell reconstitution after alpha-beta-depleted transplantation in children. TCRdb passed the PCR reads through MiXCR, listing each CDR3 protein once. The sample includes just under 350,000 distinct CDR3 sequences, around 15% of them seen just once. Sequences were derived from PBMCs, mostly from graft donor cells, sampled 360 days after TCRalphabeta/CD19-depleted stem cell transplant. The receptors shown here come from a male patient between 2 and 10 years old who had a stem cell transplant for acute lymphoblastic leukemia, so the T cells may come from the graft donor. CDR3s include the opening cysteine and the closing phenylalanine or tryptophan. Fields, in order: clone size, J gene, V gene, D gene, CDR3 protein, CDR3 DNA. A D gene is named only where the DNA matches it firmly. Rows give clone size only sometimes, using once, few, many, or a class for an expanded clone.

>-|TRBJ2-4|TRBV20-1|TRBD2
CSARGVGGNIQYF
TGCAGTGCTAGAGGGGTGGGGGGGAACATTCAGTACTTC
>few|TRBJ1-2|TRBV7-6|-
CASSPTLTGGYYGYTF
TGTGCCAGCAGCCCAACCCTGACAGGCGGGTACTATGGCTACACCTTC
>few|TRBJ2-1|TRBV7-2|-
CASSLATASFNEQFF
TGTGCCAGCAGCTTAGCCACAGCGTCTTTCAATGAGCAGTTCTTC
>-|TRBJ2-5|TRBV28|TRBD1
CASSLFSTGEETQYF
TGTGCCAGCAGTTTATTCTCGACAGGGGAAGAGACCCAGTACTTC
>many|TRBJ2-5|TRBV7-2|-
CASSPGGAETQYF
TGTGCCAGCAGCCCTGGTGGTGCAGAGACCCAGTACTTC
>-|TRBJ2-7|TRBV6-5|TRBD2
CASSYSTGGEQYF
TGTGCCAGCAGTTATTCGACGGGGGGCGAGCAGTACTTC
>-|TRBJ2-3|TRBV20-1|TRBD2
CSAKRSREVDTQYF
TGCAGTGCCAAGAGGTCACGGGAGGTAGATACGCAGTATTTT
>once|TRBJ2-7|TRBV4-1|TRBD2
CASSQISGDYEQYF
TGCGCCAGCAGCCAAATAAGCGGGGACTACGAGCAGTACTTC
>few|TRBJ1-6|TRBV19|TRBD1
CASSIVDRGSSPLHF
TGTGCCAGTAGTATAGTCGACAGGGGAAGTTCACCCCTCCACTTT
>many|TRBJ2-2|TRBV7-3|-
CASRPGQNTGELFF
TGTGCCAGCAGACCGGGACAGAACACCGGGGAGCTGTTTTTT
>-|TRBJ2-3|TRBV7-8|-
CASSLVAEATDTQYF
TGTGCCAGCAGCTTAGTCGCGGAGGCCACAGATACGCAGTATTTT
>few|TRBJ2-7|TRBV5-1|-
CASSLAQSYEQYF
TGCGCCAGCAGCTTGGCTCAGTCCTACGAGCAGTACTTC
>many|TRBJ2-7|TRBV10-3|-
CAISGGQNSYSYEQYF
TGTGCCATCAGTGGTGGACAGAATTCTTACTCCTACGAGCAGTACTTC
>-|TRBJ1-1|TRBV5-1|-
CASSDDLGGTEAFF
TGCGCCAGCAGCGATGATTTAGGGGGAACTGAAGCTTTCTTT
>many|TRBJ2-3|TRBV12-3/TRBV12-4|-
CASSYILGGTDTQYF
TGTGCCAGCAGTTATATTTTAGGGGGCACAGATACGCAGTATTTT
>many|TRBJ2-5|TRBV24-1|TRBD1
CATSEGYRGWGETQYF
TGTGCCACCAGTGAGGGGTACAGGGGTTGGGGAGAGACCCAGTACTTC